One and the same sample provided the 32 T cell receptor beta chains below, sequenced in a study of cytotoxic CD8 clonotypes in ibrutinib-treated CLL. Only in-frame clones appear in the TCRdb table, and some are missing; sequencing was by immunoSEQ multiplex PCR. The table lists tens of thousands of clones, approximately 70% of them singletons, with roughly 21% in the top ten. This specimen was PBMCs, taken after 24 months of ibrutinib treatment. Receptor source: a human donor with chronic lymphocytic leukemia.

This clone has a single count. This chain links TRBV27 with TRBJ2-2; tentatively, D is TRBD2 (6 bases). Looked up from germline, CDR1 is MNHEY and CDR2 is SMNVEV (reference sequence). V dropped 8 bases and J dropped 4 bases, with 14 bases sitting between them. There are 14 residues in the CDR3. CDR3 nucleotide sequence: TGTGCCAGCTCTTCGGGACTTTTCACCGGGGAGCTGTTTTTT. This sequence encodes CASSSGLFTGELFF.

The gene calls are TRBV10-1 and TRBJ2-3; 13 bases align to TRBD2. There are 16 residues in the CDR3. The V gene end was trimmed by 5 bases and the J gene end by 3 bases; junction bases not matched to a gene: 5. From germline, CDR1 is WNHNN and CDR2 SYGVQD (reference sequence). CDR3 DNA: TGCGCCAGCAGTAGACTAGCGGGAGGAGGAACAGATACGCAGTATTTT. Encoded protein: CASSRLAGGGTDTQYF.

This chain connects TRBV28 to TRBJ1-2, with D possibly being TRBD1 (5 bases). The germline CDR1 and CDR2 sequences are MDHEN and SYDVKM. This CDR3 spans 15 amino acids. Between the trimmed V and J ends, which lost 5 bases and 4 bases, there was a span of 17 bases. CDR3 region: CASSRPDIRSYGYTF. The CDR3 DNA follows: TGTGCCAGCAGTCGACCGGACATTAGGAGCTATGGCTACACCTTC.

V and J are TRBV18 and TRBJ1-5; D ambiguous. The germline gives CDR1 KGHSH, CDR2 LQKENI. V was trimmed by 0 bases and J by 0 bases, leaving 3 bases between them. The CDR3 has 14 amino acids. The CDR3, as DNA: TGTGCCAGCTCACCACCAGGTAGCAATCAGCCCCAGCATTTT. As protein: CASSPPGSNQPQHF.

This clone showed up just a few times. One end of the junction does not line up with germline, which may come from a read error. The chain employs TRBV2 and TRBJ2-7, with D uncertain. The CDR3 loop spans 13 amino acids. Germline CDR1 reads SNHLY; CDR2 reads FYNNEI. The CDR3 protein is CASSDKPPYEQYF. The CDR3 region has the DNA TGTGCCAGCAGTGACAAACCGCCCTACGAACAGTACTTC.

The chain employs TRBV6-6 and TRBJ2-2, with TRBD1 matching 12 bases. This CDR3 comprises 16 residues. The junction had 6 bases not matched to a gene; V was cut back by 5 bases and J by 5 bases. CDR1 and CDR2 (germline): MNHNY, SVGAGI (reference sequence). The CDR3 spells CASSPGTGGNTGELFF. CDR3 nucleotides: TGTGCCAGCAGTCCCGGGACAGGGGGCAATACCGGGGAGCTGTTTTTT.

The genes are TRBV10-3 and TRBJ2-7; 9 bases map to TRBD1. The V segment lost 6 bases and the J segment 3 bases; nucleotides outside the gene matches: 9. The CDR3 runs 15 residues. Germline-derived CDR1 and CDR2 are ENHRY and SYGVKD. The CDR3 region has the DNA TGTGCCATCAGGGACCCCGGGACAGGGTACTACGAGCAGTACTTC. It is translated as CAIRDPGTGYYEQYF.

This sequence joins TRBV2 and TRBJ1-5; tentative D call: TRBD1 (5 bases). The CDR3 consists of 13 residues. Germline CDR1 and CDR2: SNHLY and FYNNEI. V was pared by 7 bases and J by 7 bases, with 14 bases between. Here the CDR3 reads CASTQVRDQPQHF. The DNA for the CDR3 is TGTGCCAGCACCCAGGTCAGGGACCAGCCCCAGCATTTT.

Only a few counts were recorded for this clone. The chain has TRBV9 and TRBJ2-7; D is perhaps TRBD2 (6 bases). Germline V CDR1 and CDR2: SGDLS, YYNGEE. CDR3 length: 14 amino acids. Between the trimmed V and J ends, which lost 1 base and 5 bases, there was a span of 13 bases. This chain's CDR3 is CASSVTGRGNEQYF. The CDR3 DNA follows: TGTGCCAGCAGCGTAACCGGGAGAGGTAACGAGCAGTACTTC. Using reference TRBV9 and TRBJ2-7 for the parts outside the CDR3, the full variable domain is DSGVTQTPKHLITATGQRVTLRCSPRSGDLSVYWYQQSLDQGLQFLIQYYNGEERAKGNILERFSAQQFPDLHSELNLSSLELGDSALYFCASSVTGRGNEQYFGPGTRLTVT.

The gene calls are TRBV30 and TRBJ1-1, with 7 bases lining up with TRBD1. The CDR3 has 17 amino acids. CDR1 and CDR2 from the germline V gene are GTSNPN and SVGIG (reference sequence). V gave up 5 bases and J gave up 0 bases; unmatched junction bases: 15. CDR3 sequence: CAWEGYTGARMNTEAFF. The CDR3 DNA follows: TGTGCCTGGGAAGGGTATACAGGGGCCCGGATGAACACTGAAGCTTTCTTT.

The genes are TRBV13 and TRBJ2-7; maybe TRBD2 (6 bases). This CDR3 spans 14 amino acids. Between the trimmed V and J ends, which lost 5 bases and 7 bases, there was a span of 18 bases. The germline V gene encodes CDR1 PRHDT and CDR2 FYEKMQ (reference sequence). The CDR3 spells CASSLSGLPLEQYF. The CDR3 bases are TGTGCCAGCAGCCTAAGCGGACTACCTTTGGAGCAGTACTTC.

The rearrangement links TRBV18 to TRBJ2-7, with D uncertain. This CDR3 has 12 amino acids. Germline CDR1 reads KGHSH; CDR2 reads LQKENI. V was cut by 1 base and J by 7 bases, with 8 bases left in between. The CDR3 reads CASSPQGPEQYF. The CDR3 DNA is TGTGCCAGCTCACCACAGGGCCCGGAGCAGTACTTC.

This sequence joins TRBV5-1 and TRBJ2-7; 10 nucleotides align to TRBD2. Germline V gives CDR1 SGHRS, CDR2 YFSETQ. The trim removed 4 bases at V and 5 bases at J, leaving 12 bases unmatched. This CDR3 contains 16 residues. In DNA form, the CDR3 reads TGCGCCAGCAGCCCTCAACTAGCGGGGAGGGCCGACGAGCAGTACTTC. Its protein product is CASSPQLAGRADEQYF.

This rearrangement joins TRBV2 to TRBJ2-5; 7 nucleotides match TRBD1. Trimming at V came to 4 bases and at J to 0 bases, leaving 5 bases not matched to a gene. CDR3 size: 15 residues. Germline-derived CDR1 and CDR2 are SNHLY and FYNNEI. CDR3 DNA sequence: TGTGCCAGCAGTGTTGATGGGACAGACCAAGAGACCCAGTACTTC. Its protein product is CASSVDGTDQETQYF.

V usage is TRBV11-3 and J usage is TRBJ2-1; 11 bases map to TRBD2. V gave up 2 bases and J gave up 7 bases; unmatched junction bases: 1. Germline CDR1 reads SGHNT; CDR2 reads YENEEA. The CDR3 loop spans 14 amino acids. Written as DNA, the CDR3 is TGTGCCAGCAGCTTACTAGCGGGGGGTAATGAGCAGTTCTTC. This encodes CASSLLAGGNEQFF.

This clone was observed a handful of times. The chain carries TRBV5-1 and TRBJ2-7; D possibly corresponds to TRBD1 (6 bases). Germline CDR1 is SGHRS and CDR2 is YFSETQ. Trimming cost V 4 bases and J 6 bases, with 20 bases left between them. The CDR3 length is 15 residues. The CDR3, as DNA: TGCGCCAGCAGCCCAGGCGGGCAGGGGAAACCCGAGCAGTACTTC. Its translation is CASSPGGQGKPEQYF.

The chain links TRBV28 to TRBJ2-7; 8 bases are a match to TRBD1. From germline, CDR1 is MDHEN and CDR2 SYDVKM. CDR3 length: 14 amino acids. V shed 2 bases and J 7 bases; nucleotides not matched to a gene: 7. CDR3 region: CASSLGTRDREQYF. In DNA, the CDR3 is TGTGCCAGCAGTTTAGGGACCCGGGACAGGGAGCAGTACTTC.

The rearrangement uses TRBV14 and TRBJ2-5, with a weak D call TRBD1 (6 bases). Between the trimmed V and J ends, which lost 0 bases and 7 bases, there was a span of 15 bases. CDR1 is SGHDN and CDR2 is FVKESK in the germline V gene. This CDR3 is 15 amino acids long. For the CDR3, the DNA is TGTGCCAGCAGCCAAGATCGTTGGGGGCGTGGGACCCAGTACTTC. Its protein is CASSQDRWGRGTQYF.

This chain joins TRBV4-1 and TRBJ2-5; D remains unclear. This CDR3 comprises 14 residues. CDR1 and CDR2 (germline): MGHRA, YSYEKL. Trimming removed 0 bases at V and 7 bases at J, with 12 bases between. DNA of the CDR3: TGCGCCAGCAGCCAAGAAATAATGAGCAGGACCCAGTACTTC. Translation gives CASSQEIMSRTQYF.

The chain couples TRBV2 to TRBJ1-5; D perhaps matches TRBD1 (5 bases). Germline V gives CDR1 SNHLY, CDR2 FYNNEI. This CDR3 spans 15 amino acids. Trimming cost V 10 bases and J 0 bases, with 16 bases left between them. This CDR3 reads CATRAGGYSNQPQHF. Written as DNA, the CDR3 is TGTGCCACCAGGGCGGGGGGTTATAGCAATCAGCCCCAGCATTTT.

This clone was found many times. This rearrangement joins TRBV27 to TRBJ2-7, with 9 bases that match TRBD2. Germline V gene data show CDR1 as MNHEY and CDR2 as SMNVEV (reference sequence). Germline trimming cut 0 bases from V and 2 bases from J; bases unmatched to any gene: 5. The CDR3 has 16 residues. The CDR3 sequence is CASSLSGASGTYEQYF. The CDR3 coding sequence is TGTGCCAGCAGTTTATCCGGAGCTAGCGGGACCTACGAGCAGTACTTC.

This clone has a handful of counts. The chain links TRBV5-5 to TRBJ1-2, with D unresolved. The CDR3 spans 13 residues. Trimming cost V 2 bases and J 0 bases, with 5 bases left between them. Germline lookup yields CDR1 SGHKS and CDR2 YYEKEE (reference sequence). The CDR3 nucleotides read TGTGCCAGCAGCTTCGCACCTAACTATGGCTACACCTTC. Residues: CASSFAPNYGYTF.

This clone was observed a few times. The chain has TRBV29-1 and TRBJ2-7; no clear D. V was clipped by 4 bases and J by 6 bases, with 10 bases between them. The CDR3 runs to 11 residues. Looked up from germline, CDR1 is SQVTM and CDR2 is ANQGSEA. The CDR3 coding sequence is TGCAGCGTTGCTGGGCCCAGCGAGCAGTACTTC. This gives the protein CSVAGPSEQYF.

The V gene is TRBV4-1, the J gene TRBJ2-1, with D possibly TRBD1 on 5 matching bases. With 7 bases removed from V and 0 bases from J, the gap between germline ends came to 13 bases. The germline CDR1 and CDR2 sequences are MGHRA and YSYEKL. The CDR3 extends over 15 amino acids. The CDR3 region is CASMGPYPSYNEQFF. CDR3 DNA: TGCGCCAGCATGGGGCCCTACCCCTCCTACAATGAGCAGTTCTTC.

V usage is TRBV6-1 and J usage is TRBJ2-7; 11 positions match TRBD1. Germline trimming cut 4 bases from V and 4 bases from J; bases unmatched to any gene: 3. This CDR3 comprises 14 residues. Per germline, CDR1 MNHNS and CDR2 SASEGT. CDR3 sequence: CASSGTGGPYEQYF. CDR3 DNA: TGTGCCAGCAGTGGGACAGGGGGCCCGTACGAGCAGTACTTC.

At least ten counts were recorded for this clone. The chain is built from TRBV19 and TRBJ2-2; 11 nucleotides line up with TRBD1. Germline V gene sequence: CDR1 LNHDA, CDR2 SQIVND (reference sequence). This CDR3 contains 15 residues. J gave up 2 bases and V 7 bases, and 3 bases lay outside the gene matches. In nucleotides, the CDR3 is TGTGCCAGTACCCGGACAGGGGGCAACACCGGGGAGCTGTTTTTT. Protein product: CASTRTGGNTGELFF.

This clone was picked up many times. The rearrangement joins TRBV10-3 to TRBJ1-1, with 7 bases that match TRBD1. The CDR3 covers 15 residues. Per germline, CDR1 ENHRY and CDR2 SYGVKD. V was clipped by 4 bases and J by 1 base; unmatched bases: 6. CDR3: CAISGLTGTNTEAFF. The CDR3 nucleotides read TGTGCCATCAGTGGGTTGACAGGGACGAACACTGAAGCTTTCTTT.

This clone was seen more than once but under ten times. The CDR3 DNA reads TGTGCCATCAGACCGGGACAAAACACCGGGGAGCTGTTTTTT. It is translated as CAIRPGQNTGELFF. The chain uses TRBV10-3 and TRBJ2-2, with a possible D match to TRBD1 (6 bases). V lost 6 bases and J 2 bases, leaving 10 bases between the germline ends. The germline V gene encodes CDR1 ENHRY and CDR2 SYGVKD. The CDR3 contains 14 residues.

The J gene is TRBJ1-2, the V gene TRBV6-4; D gene uncertain. Deletions cut 0 bases from V and 8 bases from J, with 10 bases between. This CDR3 contains 13 residues. Germline CDR1 and CDR2: MRHNA and SNTAGT. DNA for the CDR3: TGTGCCAGCAGTGACTCAGACGGCTACGGCTACACCTTC. It specifies CASSDSDGYGYTF.

V usage is TRBV27 and J usage is TRBJ1-4; D may be TRBD1 (5 bases). CDR1 is MNHEY and CDR2 is SMNVEV in the germline V gene (reference sequence). V gave up 2 bases and J gave up 8 bases, with 9 bases separating them. The CDR3 loop spans 13 amino acids. This CDR3 is CASSLGAVEKLFF. The DNA for the CDR3 is TGTGCCAGCAGTTTAGGGGCAGTAGAAAAACTGTTTTTT. Full variable domain (rest looked up from reference TRBV27 and TRBJ1-4): EAQVTQNPRYLITVTGKKLTVTCSQNMNHEYMSWYRQDPGLGLRQIYYSMNVEVTDKGDVPEGYKVSRKEKRNFPLILESPSPNQTSLYFCASSLGAVEKLFFGSGTQLSVL.

The CDR3 reads CASSSFEGRRYTF. CDR3 DNA sequence: TGTGCCAGCAGCTCTTTTGAGGGTCGGCGCTACACCTTC. The genes are TRBV11-2 and TRBJ1-2; D not certain. CDR1 is SGHAT, CDR2 FQNNGV, per germline. The CDR3 covers 13 residues. V was shortened by 4 bases and J by 9 bases, with 15 bases between the two germline ends. Full variable domain (rest looked up from reference TRBV11-2 and TRBJ1-2): EAGVAQSPRYKIIEKRQSVAFWCNPISGHATLYWYQQILGQGPKLLIQFQNNGVVDDSQLPKDRFSAERLKGVDSTLKIQPAKLEDSAVYLCASSSFEGRRYTFGSGTRLTVV.

The rearrangement joins TRBV5-1 to TRBJ2-5; 14 bases map to TRBD2. The V gene end was trimmed by 3 bases and the J gene end by 4 bases; junction bases not matched to a gene: 11. CDR1 is SGHRS and CDR2 is YFSETQ in the germline V gene. This CDR3 has 18 amino acids. The CDR3 coding sequence is TGCGCCAGCAGCTCCAATTCTAGGACTAGCGGGGGGATAGAGACCCAGTACTTC. Its protein product is CASSSNSRTSGGIETQYF.